A single sample is the source of the 32 T cell receptor beta chains below, sequenced in a study. Using its own MiXCR run on the 5' RACE reads, TCRdb lists one record per CDR3 protein. The sample lists over 25,000 distinct CDR3 sequences, roughly 25% occurring once. Material for sequencing was naive CD4+ T cells sorted from a lymph node. Noted subset: naive CD4+ T cells, CD4+CD45RA+CD25-. The source is a female donor with breast cancer.

V is TRBV4-1 and J is TRBJ2-7, with 9 bases that match TRBD2. V lost 1 base, J lost 4 bases, and 5 bases stayed unmatched. Germline values: CDR1 MGHRA, CDR2 YSYEKL. The length of the CDR3 is 15 residues. CDR3 coding DNA: TGCGCCAGCAGCCAAGGAACGGCGGGAGGGTACGAGCAGTACTTC. Protein sequence: CASSQGTAGGYEQYF.

This clonotype has a count of ten or more. The J gene is TRBJ2-7, the V gene TRBV7-9; D might be TRBD1 or TRBD2, each matching 5 bases. CDR3 size: 12 residues. Germline CDR1 reads SEHNR; CDR2 reads FQNEAQ (reference sequence). Trimming removed 3 bases from V and 6 bases from J, with 9 bases in between. CDR3 in DNA: TGTGCCAGCAGCTTCGGGACCGTCGAGCAGTACTTC. This translates into CASSFGTVEQYF.

The genes are TRBV20-1 and TRBJ1-5, with no clear D. This CDR3 contains 14 residues. Trimming took 1 base from V and 2 from J, leaving 9 bases between them. Germline lookup yields CDR1 DFQATT and CDR2 SNEGSKA (reference sequence). As DNA, the CDR3 is TGCAGTGCTAGAGCTCAAAGCGGCAATCAGCCCCAGCATTTT. Translation: CSARAQSGNQPQHF.

This clonotype was observed once. The chain joins TRBV28 to TRBJ2-1; 8 bases are shared with TRBD1. The CDR3 spans 19 residues. V shed 6 bases, J shed 0 bases, and the junction held 16 bases outside the gene matches. The germline gives CDR1 MDHEN, CDR2 SYDVKM. Written as DNA, the CDR3 is TGTGCCAGCAGCTTTTTACAGGGGGTCTACCGGACCTCCTACAATGAGCAGTTCTTC. Translation gives CASSFLQGVYRTSYNEQFF.

Points on this clonotype: The CDR3 does not end in the conserved phenylalanine or tryptophan, so this is likely a read error. The genes are TRBV9 and TRBJ2-3, with 8 bases aligning to TRBD2. This CDR3 region has 14 residues. With 7 bases clipped from V and 2 bases from J, the junction kept 6 bases outside the gene matches. Germline lookup yields CDR1 SGDLS and CDR2 YYNGEE. CDR3 residues: CASSGGQLTDTQYL. For the CDR3, the DNA is TGTGCCAGCTCGGGGGGGCAGCTCACAGATACGCAGTATCTT.

V is TRBV27 and J is TRBJ1-2, with 7 bases that match TRBD1. This CDR3 has 14 amino acids. Germline V gives CDR1 MNHEY, CDR2 SMNVEV (reference sequence). The ends lost 4 bases at V and 7 bases at J; junction bases unmatched: 9. CDR3 residues: CASSSSGGGGGYTF. The CDR3 DNA reads as TGTGCCAGCAGTTCCTCAGGGGGAGGTGGTGGCTACACCTTC.

By sample fraction, this clonotype is medium-sized. The chain combines TRBV6-1 with TRBJ2-1; D not resolved. The CDR3 is 13 residues long. Germline CDR1 and CDR2: MNHNS and SASEGT. The V and J ends lost 5 bases and 5 bases respectively, with 10 bases between them. CDR3 residues: CASSRPENNEQFF. CDR3 sequence (DNA): TGTGCCAGCAGTCGACCAGAGAACAATGAGCAGTTCTTC.

This clonotype was seen only a few times. The chain uses TRBV5-1 and TRBJ1-4; maybe TRBD1 (6 bases). The CDR3 sequence is 16 residues long. Germline V gene data show CDR1 as SGHRS and CDR2 as YFSETQ. Trimming took 4 bases from V and 5 from J, leaving 18 bases between them. This chain's CDR3 is CASSQETTGANEKLFF. In DNA, the CDR3 is TGCGCCAGCAGCCAGGAGACGACAGGAGCCAATGAAAAACTGTTTTTT.

This clonotype came up a few times. Here the CDR3 omits its conserved ending phenylalanine or tryptophan, so a read error is the likely source. V and J are TRBV27 and TRBJ2-7; no clear D. This CDR3 contains 11 residues. V was clipped by 4 bases and J by 3 bases, with 4 bases between them. Germline V gives CDR1 MNHEY, CDR2 SMNVEV (reference sequence). The DNA for the CDR3 is TGTGCCAGCAGTTCAAACTACGAGCAGTACCTC. It translates to CASSSNYEQYL.

This clonotype came up many times. The rearrangement uses TRBV7-2 and TRBJ1-2; D is unclear. The CDR3 runs 13 residues. V lost 5 bases, J lost 3 bases, and 10 bases lay in between. The germline V gene encodes CDR1 SGHTA and CDR2 FQGNSA. In DNA, the CDR3 is TGTGCCAGCAGCCCCTTTGCGGACTATGGCTACACCTTC. This translates into CASSPFADYGYTF.

This clonotype was recorded a few times. The rearrangement joins TRBV20-1 to TRBJ1-5; the match to TRBD1 covers 7 bases. The CDR3 is 15 amino acids. Trimming cost V 3 bases and J 8 bases; bases outside gene matches: 13. Germline V lookup: CDR1 DFQATT, CDR2 SNEGSKA (reference sequence). DNA of the CDR3: TGCAGTGCTAGTAGGGGGCAGGGGGACTATAAGCCCCAGCATTTT. Protein sequence: CSASRGQGDYKPQHF.

This clonotype was picked up a small number of times. V usage is TRBV4-2 and J usage is TRBJ2-1; 11 bases align to TRBD2. The germline CDR1 and CDR2 sequences are LGHNA and YNFKEQ. J lost 16 bases, V lost 1 base, and 6 bases had no gene match. This CDR3 is built from 13 residues. The CDR3 coding sequence is TGTGCCAGCAGCCAAGGTGGCCTAGCGGGAGGTTTCTTC. Translation: CASSQGGLAGGFF.

Only one count was recorded for this clonotype. One base away lies a much larger clone, so this may be a sequencing read error. This chain links TRBV5-1 with TRBJ2-1; D gene ambiguous. CDR3 size: 13 residues. The germline V gene has CDR1 SGHRS and CDR2 YFSETQ. V was trimmed by 6 bases and J by 4 bases, leaving 11 bases between them. The CDR3 loop reads CASNLIEYNEQFF. The CDR3 nucleotides are TGCGCCAGCAACCTAATAGAGTACAATGAGCAGTTCTTC.

The V and J genes are TRBV6-1 and TRBJ1-1, with 10 bases matching TRBD1. The CDR3 sequence is 14 residues long. Trimming cost V 5 bases and J 1 base; bases outside gene matches: 1. Germline CDR1 and CDR2: MNHNS and SASEGT. CDR3 in DNA: TGTGCCAGCAGTTGGGACAGGGGGAACACTGAAGCTTTCTTT. Residues: CASSWDRGNTEAFF.

The chain carries TRBV5-1 and TRBJ2-5; 7 bases match TRBD1. This CDR3 region has 14 residues. Germline V lookup: CDR1 SGHRS, CDR2 YFSETQ. J gave up 5 bases and V 3 bases, and 7 bases lay outside the gene matches. The CDR3 bases are TGCGCCAGCAGCTCGCAGACAGGGACGGAGACCCAGTACTTC. This translates into CASSSQTGTETQYF.

This clonotype has more than one count but fewer than ten. V is TRBV5-1 and J is TRBJ2-3; tentatively, D is TRBD1 (6 bases). With 4 bases removed from V and 6 bases from J, the gap between germline ends came to 18 bases. Germline CDR1 SGHRS, CDR2 YFSETQ. CDR3 size: 15 residues. The CDR3 nucleotides read TGCGCCAGCAGCATGGGGAGCCATACAGGGGATACGCAGTATTTT. Its protein is CASSMGSHTGDTQYF.

This clonotype is categorized as medium-sized. The V and J genes are TRBV10-3 and TRBJ1-2; the D gene is possibly TRBD1 (6 bases). CDR3 size: 13 residues. V lost 10 bases and J lost 4, with 16 bases in between. Per the germline V gene, CDR1 is ENHRY and CDR2 is SYGVKD. CDR3 nucleotide sequence: TGTGCCACACGGACAGCCGAACGCTATGGCTACACCTTC. Protein sequence: CATRTAERYGYTF.

The chain has TRBV7-2 and TRBJ2-7; 8 positions agree with TRBD2. This CDR3 spans 15 amino acids. Germline CDR1 is SGHTA and CDR2 is FQGNSA. V lost 5 bases and J lost 2; bases outside the gene matches: 8. The CDR3 here is CASSGTSGSTYEQYF. The CDR3 DNA reads as TGTGCCAGCAGCGGCACTAGCGGAAGCACCTACGAGCAGTACTTC.

The chain combines TRBV7-9 with TRBJ1-5; D ambiguous. The V end was cut by 1 base, the J end by 0 bases, with 10 bases between. The CDR3 runs to 16 residues. Germline CDR1 reads SEHNR; CDR2 reads FQNEAQ (reference sequence). The CDR3 sequence is CASSLGPYNSNQPQHF. For the CDR3, the DNA is TGTGCCAGCAGCTTAGGTCCCTATAATAGCAATCAGCCCCAGCATTTT.

This chain links TRBV9 with TRBJ1-3; D remains unclear. With 0 bases removed from V and 3 bases from J, the gap between germline ends came to 4 bases. The CDR3 totals 13 residues. CDR1 is SGDLS and CDR2 is YYNGEE in the germline V gene. CDR3 nucleotide sequence: TGTGCCAGCAGCGTAGACGTTGGAAACACCATATATTTT. Encoded protein: CASSVDVGNTIYF.

The V and J genes are TRBV7-3 and TRBJ2-3, with a weak D call TRBD2 (6 bases). This CDR3 comprises 15 residues. Germline assignment: CDR1 SGHTA and CDR2 FQGTGA. V was shortened by 4 bases and J by 0 bases, with 11 bases between the two germline ends. The CDR3 DNA reads TGTGCCAGCAGCTCCGGGACTTTAAGCACAGATACGCAGTATTTT. As protein: CASSSGTLSTDTQYF.

Many counts were recorded for this clonotype. CDR3 DNA: TGTGCCAGCAGCTTAAACTCCCTAGCTGGAGGGCAGTTCTTC. Protein: CASSLNSLAGGQFF. The chain is built from TRBV7-3 and TRBJ2-1; a possible D gene is TRBD2 (5 bases). In germline, CDR1 is SGHTA, CDR2 FQGTGA. Trimming removed 1 base at V and 12 bases at J, with 16 bases between. The CDR3 sequence is 14 residues long.

The rearrangement links TRBV7-9 to TRBJ1-4, with a tentative D call TRBD1 (5 bases). Trimming took 5 bases from V and 0 from J, leaving 16 bases between them. Germline CDR1 and CDR2: SEHNR and FQNEAQ (reference sequence). CDR3 size: 17 residues. The CDR3 loop is CASSPLRGRATNEKLFF. In DNA form, the CDR3 reads TGTGCCAGCAGCCCTCTCCGGGGACGGGCAACTAATGAAAAACTGTTTTTT.

Concerning this clonotype itself: Sequence at one end of the junction differs from germline and may be a read error. In DNA form, the CDR3 reads TGTACCAGCAGCTACGACACGGGAGGGAACGAGCAGTACTTC. The encoded protein is CTSSYDTGGNEQYF. V gene TRBV3-1 combines with J gene TRBJ2-7, with 8 nucleotides matching TRBD2. This CDR3 is built from 14 residues. Germline lookup yields CDR1 LGHDT and CDR2 YNNKEL (reference sequence).

This rearrangement joins TRBV5-6 to TRBJ2-1; D uncertain. Germline V gives CDR1 SGHDT, CDR2 YYEEEE. The CDR3 spans 12 residues. V was cut by 3 bases and J by 7 bases, with 8 bases left in between. CDR3 DNA: TGTGCCAGCAGCTGGGATTGGAATGAGCAGTTCTTC. The encoded protein is CASSWDWNEQFF.

This clonotype has ten or more counts. The chain couples TRBV20-1 to TRBJ1-5; 7 nucleotides match TRBD1. The ends lost 5 bases at V and 1 base at J; junction bases unmatched: 5. CDR1 is DFQATT and CDR2 is SNEGSKA in the germline V gene (reference sequence). The CDR3 runs 14 residues. CDR3 loop: CSAGDRVSNQPQHF. CDR3 nucleotides: TGCAGTGCTGGCGACAGGGTGAGCAATCAGCCCCAGCATTTT.

This clonotype is medium-sized (0.01 to 0.1%) by share. The V call is TRBV7-3, the J call TRBJ2-1; TRBD2 aligns across 10 bases. Germline loops: CDR1 SGHTA, CDR2 FQGTGA. This CDR3 region has 17 residues. The V gene end was trimmed by 2 bases and the J gene end by 5 bases; junction bases not matched to a gene: 9. CDR3 residues: CASSLLDLAGEHNEQFF. DNA for the CDR3: TGTGCCAGCAGCTTACTGGATCTAGCGGGAGAGCACAATGAGCAGTTCTTC.

This chain links TRBV12-5 with TRBJ2-1; 8 positions match TRBD2. J lost 10 bases, V lost 5 bases, and 13 bases had no gene match. CDR1 is LGHNT, CDR2 FRNRAP, per germline. The CDR3 covers 15 residues. CDR3 in DNA: TGTGCTAGTGGTGCAAGCGGGAGCACCCACACGGAGCAGTTCTTC. This encodes CASGASGSTHTEQFF. The whole variable domain, filled in from reference TRBV12-5 and TRBJ2-1, reads DARVTQTPRHKVTEMGQEVTMRCQPILGHNTVFWYRQTMMQGLELLAYFRNRAPLDDSGMPKDRFSAEMPDATLATLKIQPSEPRDSAVYFCASGASGSTHTEQFFGPGTRLTVL.

This clonotype was seen ten or more times. The chain has TRBV11-1 and TRBJ2-7; D unclear. CDR1 SGHAT and CDR2 FQDESV come from the germline V gene (reference sequence). The CDR3 totals 14 residues. The V end was cut by 6 bases, the J end by 4 bases, with 16 bases between. CDR3 loop: CASSPRRRSYEQYF. CDR3 nucleotide sequence: TGTGCCAGCAGTCCGAGGCGGAGAAGTTACGAGCAGTACTTC.

About this clonotype itself: This may arise from a read error, as a much more abundant clone is one base away. The chain has TRBV7-3 and TRBJ2-3, with no clear D. The CDR3 sequence is 13 residues long. Looked up from germline, CDR1 is SGHTA and CDR2 is FQGTGA. In DNA form, the CDR3 reads TGTGCCGGCAGCTTAGAGTTGTTAGATACGCAGTATTTT. Translated, it gives CAGSLELLDTQYF. The complete variable domain, with remaining parts taken from reference TRBV7-3 and TRBJ2-3, reads GAGVSQTPSNKVTEKGKYVELRCDPISGHTALYWYRQSLGQGPEFLIYFQGTGAADDSGLPNDRFFAVRPEGSVSTLKIQRTERGDSAVYLCAGSLELLDTQYFGPGTRLTVL.

The chain employs TRBV12-3 or TRBV12-4 and TRBJ2-1, with 13 bases fitting TRBD2. The CDR3 runs to 18 residues. V was clipped by 2 bases and J by 5 bases; unmatched bases: 9. CDR3 in amino acids: CASSLPFRTSGRNNEQFF. DNA for the CDR3: TGTGCCAGCAGTTTACCATTTAGGACTAGCGGGAGAAACAATGAGCAGTTCTTC.

The sample holds one count of this clonotype. This chain links TRBV14 with TRBJ2-1, with TRBD2 identical over 9 bases. V was pared by 4 bases and J by 7 bases, with 11 bases of the junction left unmatched. The CDR3 loop spans 16 amino acids. Germline V CDR1 and CDR2: SGHDN, FVKESK. CDR3 region: CASSPFWRGGLNEQFF. In DNA, the CDR3 is TGTGCCAGCAGCCCGTTTTGGCGGGGGGGCCTTAATGAGCAGTTCTTC.